This entry is about one TCR beta chain. Its antigen is currently unknown. Other nucleotide sequences from this sample produce the same CDR3. This specimen comes from a study of shared clonotypes between healthy human individuals. Study observations and caveats: Estimated clonotype richness was generally higher in naive than memory subsets. Unshared clonotypes carried lower generation probabilities than those common to all four donors.

The authors divided CD4+ cells into CD45RA+ naive and CD45RA-negative memory subsets. This CDR3 has 14 residues. CDR1 and CDR2 from the germline V gene are SGHTA and FQGNSA. Trimming pared 1 base from V and 2 bases from J, leaving 8 bases between. Study processing details: Junction-only immunoSEQ sequences carried no quality scores, so filtering differed. Sequencing was performed with immunoSEQ multiplex PCR; in TCRdb, only in-frame clones are kept and a portion is missing. From that table come the V and J calls and clone size; the DNA was used to work out D and trimming. Of under 1,100,000 clones listed, approximately 68% are singletons.

This receptor was identified in a man younger than 35 in good health. Sequencing was performed on memory CD4+ T cells sorted from blood. The subset denotes: CD45RA-negative fraction. The chain employs TRBV7-2 and TRBJ2-5; D is possibly TRBD1 (5 bases). The CDR3, as DNA: TGTGCCAGCAGCTTAGGTCCAGGGCAAGAGACCCAGTACTTC. Translated: CASSLGPGQETQYF.